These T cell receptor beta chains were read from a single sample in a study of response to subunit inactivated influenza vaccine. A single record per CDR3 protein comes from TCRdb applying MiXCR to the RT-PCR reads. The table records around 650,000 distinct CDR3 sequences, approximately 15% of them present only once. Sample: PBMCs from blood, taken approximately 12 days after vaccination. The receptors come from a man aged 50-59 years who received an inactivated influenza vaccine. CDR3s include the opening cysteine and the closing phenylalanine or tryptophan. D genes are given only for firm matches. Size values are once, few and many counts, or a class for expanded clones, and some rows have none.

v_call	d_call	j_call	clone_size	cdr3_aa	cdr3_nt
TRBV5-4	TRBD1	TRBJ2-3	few	CASSLAQTGFGTDTQYF	TGTGCCAGCAGCTTGGCCCAGACAGGGTTCGGCACAGATACGCAGTATTTT
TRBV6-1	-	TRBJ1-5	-	CASRAGGVRGQPQHF	TGTGCCAGCAGGGCTGGGGGTGTTCGGGGTCAGCCCCAGCATTTT
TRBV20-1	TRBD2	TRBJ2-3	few	CSASASSGISPDTQYF	TGCAGTGCTAGTGCATCTAGCGGGATTAGTCCAGATACGCAGTATTTT
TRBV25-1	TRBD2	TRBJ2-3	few	CASSETAGGVTDTQYF	TGTGCCAGCAGTGAGACGGCGGGAGGTGTGACAGATACGCAGTATTTT
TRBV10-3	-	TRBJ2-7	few	CAISAVAPPGSYEQYF	TGTGCCATCAGTGCGGTGGCGCCCCCAGGCTCCTACGAGCAGTACTTC
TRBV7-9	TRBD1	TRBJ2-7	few	CASSVSGQANYEQYF	TGTGCCAGCAGCGTTTCGGGACAGGCGAACTACGAGCAGTACTTC
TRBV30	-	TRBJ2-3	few	CAWSVPLLGPDTQYF	TGTGCCTGGAGTGTACCTTTGCTCGGGCCCGATACGCAGTATTTT
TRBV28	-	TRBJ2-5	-	CASSLSGGGTETQYF	TGTGCCAGCAGTTTAAGCGGCGGTGGGACAGAGACCCAGTACTTC
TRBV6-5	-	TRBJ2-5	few	CASSYLGQQETQYF	TGTGCCAGCAGTTACCTAGGACAGCAAGAGACCCAGTACTTC
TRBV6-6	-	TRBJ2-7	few	CASSYSTHYEQYF	TGTGCCAGCAGTTACTCTACGCACTACGAGCAGTACTTC
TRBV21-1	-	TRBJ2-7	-	CATIIGTSGHYEQYF	TGTGCCACCATCATAGGGACTAGCGGGCACTACGAGCAGTACTTC
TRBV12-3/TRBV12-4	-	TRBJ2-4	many	CASSLNLAKNIQYF	TGTGCCAGCAGTTTAAATCTAGCCAAAAACATTCAGTACTTC
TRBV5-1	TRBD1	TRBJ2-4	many	CASSLRQGQGNIQYF	TGCGCCAGCAGCTTGCGACAGGGACAAGGAAACATTCAGTACTTC
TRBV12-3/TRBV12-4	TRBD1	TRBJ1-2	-	CASKPGTDRYGYTF	TGTGCCAGCAAACCGGGGACGGACAGGTATGGCTACACCTTC
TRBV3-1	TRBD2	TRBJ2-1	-	CASSQMTSGTGNEQFF	TGTGCCAGCAGCCAGATGACTAGCGGGACTGGAAATGAGCAGTTCTTC
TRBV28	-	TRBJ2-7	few	CASSLTVAAVSVEQYF	TGTGCCAGCAGTTTGACAGTGGCGGCAGTCTCGGTAGAGCAGTACTTC
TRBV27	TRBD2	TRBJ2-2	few	CASSLYRTPGTSGGARSTGELFF	TGTGCCAGCAGTTTATACCGCACCCCCGGGACTAGCGGGGGGGCACGTAGCACCGGGGAGCTGTTTTTT
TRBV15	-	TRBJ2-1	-	CATSRDVLLAGGVEQFF	TGTGCCACCAGCAGAGATGTTTTGCTAGCTGGTGGTGTTGAGCAGTTCTTC
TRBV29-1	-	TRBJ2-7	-	CSVGRIGVRSYEQYF	TGCAGCGTCGGACGAATCGGGGTTAGGTCCTACGAGCAGTACTTC
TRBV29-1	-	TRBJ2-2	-	CSVRDLYTGELFF	TGCAGCGTGAGGGACCTCTACACCGGGGAGCTGTTTTTT
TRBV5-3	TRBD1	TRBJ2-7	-	CAMGSGGFSSYEQYF	TGTGCCATGGGTTCAGGGGGCTTCTCCTCCTACGAGCAGTACTTC
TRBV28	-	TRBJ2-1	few	CASGPLQGNYNEQFF	TGTGCCAGCGGACCCCTCCAGGGGAACTACAATGAGCAGTTCTTC
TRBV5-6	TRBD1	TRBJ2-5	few	CASSLPGQGARETQYF	TGTGCCAGCAGCTTACCGGGACAGGGGGCGCGAGAGACCCAGTACTTC
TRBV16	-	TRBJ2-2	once	CASSQRQGNTGELFF	TGTGCCAGCAGCCAACGCCAGGGAAACACCGGGGAGCTGTTTTTT
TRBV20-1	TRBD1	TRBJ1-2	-	CSAADRGAYGYTF	TGCAGTGCCGCGGACAGGGGGGCCTATGGCTACACCTTC
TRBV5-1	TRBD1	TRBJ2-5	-	CASSTWGQAMQTQYF	TGCGCCAGCAGCACTTGGGGACAGGCTATGCAGACCCAGTACTTC
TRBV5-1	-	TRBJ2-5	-	CASSRGAVRGQETQYF	TGCGCCAGCAGCCGGGGGGCAGTCCGGGGCCAAGAGACCCAGTACTTC
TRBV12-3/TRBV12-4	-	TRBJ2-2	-	CASSGGPGELFF	TGTGCCAGCAGTGGAGGGCCCGGGGAGCTGTTTTTT
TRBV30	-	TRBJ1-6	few	CAWSYYYNSPLHF	TGTGCCTGGAGTTACTACTATAATTCACCCCTCCACTTT
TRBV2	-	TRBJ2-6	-	CASANGGANVLTF	TGTGCCAGCGCTAACGGTGGGGCCAACGTCCTGACTTTC
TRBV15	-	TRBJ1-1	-	CATSRDRGSNTEAFF	TGTGCCACCAGCAGAGACAGGGGCTCCAACACTGAAGCTTTCTTT
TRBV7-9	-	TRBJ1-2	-	CASSLVRGNYGYTF	TGTGCCAGCAGCTTAGTCCGCGGAAACTATGGCTACACCTTC
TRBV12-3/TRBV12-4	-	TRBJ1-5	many	CASSTQGGGNQPQHF	TGTGCCAGCTCAACACAGGGAGGCGGCAATCAGCCCCAGCATTTT
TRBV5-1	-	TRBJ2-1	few	CASSFGGAGNEQFF	TGCGCCAGCAGCTTTGGGGGCGCGGGTAATGAGCAGTTCTTC
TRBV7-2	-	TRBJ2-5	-	CASSPGIRPGADQYF	TGTGCCAGCAGCCCAGGGATTCGGCCAGGGGCAGACCAGTACTTC
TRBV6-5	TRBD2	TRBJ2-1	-	CASSTPGLAAFF	TGTGCCAGCAGTACACCGGGACTAGCGGCGTTCTTC
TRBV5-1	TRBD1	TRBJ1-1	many	CASSVTQGSGTEAFF	TGCGCCAGCAGCGTCACACAGGGGAGTGGGACTGAAGCTTTCTTT
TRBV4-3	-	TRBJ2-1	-	CASSQDQGLKGYEQFF	TGCGCCAGCAGCCAAGATCAGGGGCTTAAGGGCTATGAGCAGTTCTTC
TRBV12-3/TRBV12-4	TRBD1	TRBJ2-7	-	CASSLAPRTGTYEQYF	TGTGCCAGCAGTTTAGCCCCTCGGACAGGCACCTACGAGCAGTACTTC
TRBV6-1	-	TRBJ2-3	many	CASSGQGPSTDTQYF	TGTGCCAGCAGTGGGCAGGGGCCGAGCACAGATACGCAGTATTTT
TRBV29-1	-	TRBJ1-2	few	CSVEVGYGYTF	TGCAGCGTTGAAGTGGGATATGGCTACACCTTC
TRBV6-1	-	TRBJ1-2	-	CASSRTGTYGYTF	TGTGCCAGCAGCCGAACAGGGACCTATGGCTACACCTTC
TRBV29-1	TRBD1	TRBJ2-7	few	CSVDETGTGGLYEQYF	TGCAGCGTGGACGAAACCGGGACAGGGGGCCTCTACGAGCAGTACTTC
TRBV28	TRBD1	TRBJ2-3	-	CASHPETGGNTNTQYF	TGTGCCAGCCACCCGGAGACAGGGGGGAACACTAATACGCAGTATTTT
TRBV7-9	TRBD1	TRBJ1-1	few	CASSLDRTGDTEAFF	TGTGCCAGCAGCTTAGATCGGACAGGGGACACTGAAGCTTTCTTT
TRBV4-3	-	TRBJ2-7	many	CASSQVAIGAYEQYF	TGCGCCAGCAGCCAAGTCGCTATTGGGGCCTACGAGCAGTACTTC
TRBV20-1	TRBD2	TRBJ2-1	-	CTILAGVYNEQFF	TGCACCATACTAGCGGGAGTCTATAATGAGCAGTTCTTC
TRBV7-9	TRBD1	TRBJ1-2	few	CASIQGQGTYGYTF	TGTGCCAGCATCCAAGGACAGGGCACCTATGGCTACACCTTC
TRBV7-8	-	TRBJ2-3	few	CASSSVGAVADTQYF	TGTGCCAGCAGCTCCGTCGGGGCCGTGGCAGATACGCAGTATTTT
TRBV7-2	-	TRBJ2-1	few	CASSLGRGAFTHEQFF	TGTGCCAGCAGCTTAGGTAGGGGGGCCTTCACACATGAGCAGTTCTTC
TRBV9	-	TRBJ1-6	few	CASSVAGENNSPLHF	TGTGCCAGCAGCGTAGCTGGAGAAAATAATTCACCCCTCCACTTT
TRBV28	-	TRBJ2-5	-	CASSPAGGTQYF	TGTGCCAGCAGCCCGGCTGGGGGGACCCAGTACTTC
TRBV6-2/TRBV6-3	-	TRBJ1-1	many	CASSYSTGLRDGMNTEAFF	TGTGCCAGCAGTTACTCGACGGGACTCCGGGACGGCATGAACACTGAAGCTTTCTTT
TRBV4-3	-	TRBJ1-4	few	CASSHQTGDNEKLFF	TGCGCCAGCAGCCACCAGACAGGCGATAATGAAAAACTGTTTTTT
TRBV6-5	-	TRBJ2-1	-	CASSNRGPSYNEQFF	TGTGCCAGCAGTAACCGGGGGCCTTCCTACAATGAGCAGTTCTTC
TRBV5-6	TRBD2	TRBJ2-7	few	CASSLGGTRYEQYF	TGTGCCAGCAGCTTGGGTGGGACTAGGTACGAGCAGTACTTC
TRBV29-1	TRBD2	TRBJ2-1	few	CSVWGGDEQFF	TGCAGCGTTTGGGGGGGAGATGAGCAGTTCTTC
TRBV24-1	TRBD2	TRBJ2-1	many	CATSDNPGLEQFF	TGTGCCACCAGTGATAACCCGGGACTAGAGCAGTTCTTC
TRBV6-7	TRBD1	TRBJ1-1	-	CASSYCRRQGRDTEAFF	TGTGCCAGCAGTTATTGCCGACGACAGGGGCGAGACACTGAAGCTTTCTTT
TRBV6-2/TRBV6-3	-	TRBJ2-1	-	CASSYGGRGVQFF	TGTGCCAGCAGTTACGGGGGGCGCGGGGTGCAGTTCTTC